This passage covers 11 T cell receptor beta chains from one sample sequenced in a study of graft-versus-host responses after intestinal transplantation. Clones were read by immunoSEQ multiplex PCR, and TCRdb kept only the in-frame ones, dropping some. This sample yields several thousand clones, of which 80% to 85% are seen a single time; about a tenth belongs to the top ten. Graft tissue was processed to release intraepithelial and lamina propria lymphocytes. Sequences were derived from ileum tissue, sampled around 120 days after transplant. These receptors came from a human patient who received an intestinal transplant, so some T cells may come from the graft donor.

The V and J genes are TRBV5-5 and TRBJ1-1; maybe TRBD1 (5 bases). The CDR3 is 15 amino acids. The germline V and J ends were trimmed by 0 bases and 2 bases, with 11 bases remaining between them. Germline V gene lookup returns CDR1 SGHKS and CDR2 YYEKEE (reference sequence). CDR3 residues: CASSLAGTGNTEAFF. CDR3 in DNA: TGTGCCAGCAGCTTGGCCGGGACGGGTAACACTGAAGCTTTCTTT.

This chain uses TRBV5-1 with TRBJ2-1, with TRBD2 identical over 9 bases. The CDR3 sequence is 15 residues long. V dropped 7 bases and J dropped 9; count of bases not matched to a gene: 14. Germline CDR1 reads SGHRS; CDR2 reads YFSETQ. The chain's CDR3 is CASARGGRDSGEQFF. The CDR3, as DNA: TGCGCCAGCGCCCGTGGCGGGAGGGATAGCGGTGAGCAGTTCTTC.

The count of this clone is one. The chain has TRBV5-4 and TRBJ2-3, with D uncertain. V was cut by 0 bases and J by 4 bases, with 15 bases left in between. Germline loops: CDR1 SGHNT, CDR2 YYREEE (reference sequence). The CDR3 is 16 residues long. Here the CDR3 reads CASSLAAASGPDTQYF. DNA for the CDR3: TGTGCCAGCAGCTTGGCGGCAGCGAGTGGACCAGATACGCAGTATTTT. The full variable domain, its missing parts supplied by reference TRBV5-4 and TRBJ2-3, is ETGVTQSPTHLIKTRGQQVTLRCSSQSGHNTVSWYQQALGQGPQFIFQYYREEENGRGNFPPRFSGLQFPNYSSELNVNALELDDSALYLCASSLAAASGPDTQYFGPGTRLTVL.

This clone was observed a handful of times. V usage is TRBV10-3 and J usage is TRBJ2-7; the D is unclear. The CDR3 contains 14 residues. V was pared by 8 bases and J by 0 bases, with 14 bases between. Germline lookup yields CDR1 ENHRY and CDR2 SYGVKD. The CDR3 region has the DNA TGTGCCATCTCGAGACCTGGCTCCTCCTACGAGCAGTACTTC. Encoded protein: CAISRPGSSYEQYF.

The sample holds one count of this clone. This sequence joins TRBV6-1 and TRBJ2-7, with TRBD1 identical over 7 bases. Per germline, CDR1 MNHNS and CDR2 SASEGT. Trimming at V came to 5 bases and at J to 2 bases, leaving 6 bases not matched to a gene. There are 14 residues in the CDR3. CDR3 protein: CASSSARGPYEQYF. CDR3 DNA sequence: TGTGCCAGCAGTTCCGCGAGGGGGCCCTACGAGCAGTACTTC.

This clone showed up just a few times. The chain links TRBV27 to TRBJ2-1; 9 nucleotides match TRBD2. V trimming: 11 bases; J trimming: 1 base; junction bases outside the gene matches: 6. Germline loops: CDR1 MNHEY, CDR2 SMNVEV (reference sequence). CDR3 length: 14 amino acids. The CDR3: CAVGLAGSYNEQFF. CDR3 bases: TGTGCCGTAGGGCTAGCGGGATCCTACAATGAGCAGTTCTTC.

This chain uses TRBV20-1 with TRBJ2-1, with D possibly TRBD2 on 5 matching bases. CDR1 and CDR2 (germline): DFQATT, SNEGSKA (reference sequence). The CDR3 is 10 residues long. V was shortened by 3 bases and J by 10 bases, with 7 bases between the two germline ends. Here the CDR3 reads CSARGEEQFF. CDR3 in DNA: TGCAGTGCTAGGGGAGAGGAGCAGTTCTTC.

The rearrangement links TRBV7-2 to TRBJ2-4; either TRBD1 or TRBD2 may supply D (6 bases each). Trimming removed 5 bases from V and 3 bases from J, with 14 bases in between. The CDR3 spans 15 residues. Per the germline V gene, CDR1 is SGHTA and CDR2 is FQGNSA. CDR3 amino acids: CASSPEGGIKNIQYF. The CDR3 DNA reads TGTGCCAGCAGCCCTGAGGGGGGCATCAAAAACATTCAGTACTTC. Looking up the rest from reference TRBV7-2 and TRBJ2-4 gives the full variable domain: GAGVSQSPSNKVTEKGKDVELRCDPISGHTALYWYRQSLGQGLEFLIYFQGNSAPDKSGLPSDRFSAERTGGSVSTLTIQRTQQEDSAVYLCASSPEGGIKNIQYFGAGTRLSVL.

V usage is TRBV27 and J usage is TRBJ1-2, with D uncertain. Trimming stripped 0 bases from V and 0 bases from J, with 2 bases between. This CDR3 is built from 13 residues. Germline CDR1 MNHEY, CDR2 SMNVEV (reference sequence). The chain's CDR3 is CASSLSANYGYTF. DNA for the CDR3: TGTGCCAGCAGTTTATCGGCTAACTATGGCTACACCTTC.

This chain's CDR3 is CASSDSSLTGILSYEQYF. The CDR3 DNA reads TGTGCCAGCAGTGACTCGTCCCTGACAGGGATTCTATCCTACGAGCAGTACTTC. This rearrangement joins TRBV6-4 to TRBJ2-7; TRBD1 matches at 7 bases. The CDR3 length is 18 residues. V was clipped by 0 bases and J by 1 base; unmatched bases: 12. The V gene's germline CDR1 is MRHNA and CDR2 SNTAGT.

J is TRBJ2-1 and V is TRBV7-3; 13 nucleotides match TRBD2. The CDR3 runs to 21 residues. Germline assignment: CDR1 SGHTA and CDR2 FQGTGA. With V trimmed by 0 bases and J by 0 bases, 11 bases remained unmatched. For the CDR3, the DNA is TGTGCCAGCAGCTTAACGGGAGGGGGACTAGCGGGGCTGAGCTCCTACAATGAGCAGTTCTTC. Translation: CASSLTGGGLAGLSSYNEQFF.